These 5 T cell receptor beta chains were sequenced from one sample in a study of T cell repertoires in cytomegalovirus infection. These TCRs' antigens remain unknown. TCRdb re-derived calls from the reads in MiXCR, one entry per CDR3 protein. The data show fewer than 900,000 distinct CDR3 sequences, with 25% to 35% seen just once and under 15% held by the top ten. The starting material was cultured CD8+ T cells from PBMCs, obtained from culture after CMV antigen stimulation. The receptors originated from a human donor in good health (CMV status not recorded). Some clones in this sample may be carry-over from other donors' samples.

The V call is TRBV24-1, the J call TRBJ1-1; unclear D gene. Germline lookup yields CDR1 KGHDR and CDR2 SFDVKD. This CDR3 is built from 14 residues. V was trimmed by 7 bases and J by 1 base, leaving 12 bases between them. CDR3 DNA: TGTGCCACCAGGGAGGGAGGAGAGAACACTGAAGCTTTCTTT. It codes for CATREGGENTEAFF.

This clonotype was picked up many times. The chain combines TRBV7-2 with TRBJ2-7; no clear D gene. Deletions cut 0 bases from V and 1 base from J, with 16 bases between. Germline CDR1 reads SGHTA; CDR2 reads FQGNSA. The CDR3 is made up of 17 amino acids. CDR3 sequence (DNA): TGTGCCAGCAGCTTAGCGCTGGGTTGGGAAGAGTCCTACGAGCAGTACTTC. Protein sequence: CASSLALGWEESYEQYF.

This clonotype was observed a few times. The chain joins TRBV9 to TRBJ1-1; possibly TRBD1 for D (6 bases). The CDR3 is 14 residues long. Germline CDR1 reads SGDLS; CDR2 reads YYNGEE. Trimming stripped 2 bases from V and 1 base from J, with 9 bases between. CDR3 DNA: TGTGCCAGCAGCGTGGGACACCAGAACACTGAAGCTTTCTTT. It yields the protein CASSVGHQNTEAFF.

This clonotype was recorded at least ten times. The chain joins TRBV7-6 to TRBJ2-1; a possible D gene is TRBD2 (5 bases). CDR3 length equals 15 residues. V lost 5 bases to trimming and J lost 5 bases, with 16 bases between them. Per germline, CDR1 SGHVS and CDR2 FNYEAQ. The CDR3 is CASSTKKQRNNEQFF. In DNA form, the CDR3 reads TGTGCCAGCAGCACTAAAAAGCAGCGGAACAATGAGCAGTTCTTC. Drawing the rest from reference TRBV7-6 and TRBJ2-1, the complete variable domain is GAGVSQSPRYKVTKRGQDVALRCDPISGHVSLYWYRQALGQGPEFLTYFNYEAQQDKSGLPNDRFSAERPEGSISTLTIQRTEQRDSAMYRCASSTKKQRNNEQFFGPGTRLTVL.

This clonotype has more than one count but fewer than ten. The chain is built from TRBV13 and TRBJ1-2; unclear D gene. Germline values: CDR1 PRHDT, CDR2 FYEKMQ (reference sequence). The CDR3 length is 16 residues. V gave up 3 bases and J gave up 5 bases, with 19 bases separating them. CDR3: CASSLYNPRAEYGYTF. The DNA of the CDR3 is TGTGCCAGCAGCTTGTATAACCCTCGGGCAGAGTATGGCTACACCTTC.